The following is a T cell receptor (beta chain) sequence with its context. This specimen comes from a study of blood T cell repertoires in COVID-19. Study-level background: Samples representing acute and convalescent COVID-19 were sourced from the United States, Italy and Spain. In each case, the material was cDNA or gDNA derived from T cells, B-cell-depleted T cells, or PBMCs.

Authors' data handling: For nucleated cells, counts were estimated from reference gene primer amplification. Measured with immunoSEQ multiplex PCR; TCRdb has only the in-frame clones, and not every one. The D gene and trimming were derived from the DNA, and the V and J assignments and clone size from that table. In the table there are roughly 130,000 clones, 70% to 85% of which are singletons. V gave up 7 bases and J gave up 6 bases; unmatched junction bases: 4. CDR1 MGHDK and CDR2 SYGVNS come from the germline V gene. The CDR3 is 12 amino acids. This receptor was obtained from a woman aged 60-75 years with acute or convalescent COVID-19. The source material was peripheral blood. This chain joins TRBV25-1 and TRBJ1-1, with 8 bases aligning to TRBD1. CDR3 protein: CASTDRVAEAFF. For the CDR3, the DNA is TGTGCCAGCACGGACAGGGTCGCTGAAGCTTTCTTT. Supplemented by reference TRBV25-1 and TRBJ1-1, the full variable domain reads EADIYQTPRYLVIGTGKKITLECSQTMGHDKMYWYQQDPGMELHLIHYSYGVNSTEKGDLSSESTVSRIRTEHFPLTLESARPSHTSQYLCASTDRVAEAFFGQGTRLTVV.